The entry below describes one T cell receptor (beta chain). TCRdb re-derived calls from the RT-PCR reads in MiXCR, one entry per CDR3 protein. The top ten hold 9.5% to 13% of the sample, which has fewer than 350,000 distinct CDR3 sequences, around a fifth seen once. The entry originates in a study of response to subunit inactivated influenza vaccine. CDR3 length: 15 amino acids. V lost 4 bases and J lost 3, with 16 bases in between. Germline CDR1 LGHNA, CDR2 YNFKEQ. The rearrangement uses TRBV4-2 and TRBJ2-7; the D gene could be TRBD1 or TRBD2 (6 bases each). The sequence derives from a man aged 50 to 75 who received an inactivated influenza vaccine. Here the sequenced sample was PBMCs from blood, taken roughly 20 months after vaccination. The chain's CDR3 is CASSPQIGGSYEQYF. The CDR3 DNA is TGTGCCAGCAGCCCCCAGATCGGGGGCAGCTACGAGCAGTACTTC.